A single sample is the source of the 22 T cell receptor beta chains below, sequenced in a study of blood T cell repertoires in COVID-19 (dated by TCRdb to 2019 to 2021). Library preparation was by the immunoSEQ multiplex PCR assay. Sourced from immuneACCESS, this table was stored by TCRdb with only in-frame sequences that have V and J called. A share of the clones is absent; for the studies checked, an unresolved V gene accounts for under half, and the remainder has no known explanation. This sample has 150,000 to 200,000 clones in its table, and approximately 86% of those were observed once. Of the sample, roughly 1.6% is held by the ten largest clones. Sequenced: peripheral blood. Receptor source: a woman aged 50 to 65 with acute or convalescent COVID-19.

The chain couples TRBV5-4 to TRBJ2-5, with 8 bases matching TRBD2. The germline CDR1 and CDR2 sequences are SGHNT and YYREEE (reference sequence). This CDR3 spans 16 amino acids. V trimming: 0 bases; J trimming: 5 bases; junction bases outside the gene matches: 9. CDR3 sequence (DNA): TGTGCCAGCAGCTTGGCGGGAAGCGGGGGTGTGGAGACCCAGTACTTC. Protein product: CASSLAGSGGVETQYF.

The rearrangement uses TRBV6-5 and TRBJ2-3; no definite D call. Germline V gene data show CDR1 as MNHEY and CDR2 as SVGAGI. This CDR3 has 15 amino acids. V was shortened by 6 bases and J by 0 bases, with 13 bases between the two germline ends. This CDR3 is CASSREPISTDTQYF. CDR3 sequence (DNA): TGTGCCAGCAGCCGAGAACCGATTAGCACAGATACGCAGTATTTT.

This chain joins TRBV15 and TRBJ1-2, with 7 bases that match TRBD1. CDR3 size: 15 residues. The V segment lost 1 base and the J segment 8 bases; nucleotides outside the gene matches: 10. CDR1 is LNHNV and CDR2 is YYDKDF in the germline V gene (reference sequence). The CDR3 region is CATSRAAAGGWGYTF. CDR3 DNA: TGTGCCACCAGCAGAGCGGCAGCAGGGGGATGGGGCTACACCTTC.

This chain joins TRBV30 and TRBJ2-5, with 8 bases lining up with TRBD1. The CDR3 totals 13 residues. Losses at the gene ends were 4 bases for V and 2 bases for J; bases not matched to a gene: 3. The germline V gene has CDR1 GTSNPN and CDR2 SVGIG (reference sequence). In DNA, the CDR3 is TGTGCCTGGATGAACAGGGGGCAAGAGACCCAGTACTTC. Its translation is CAWMNRGQETQYF.

The V and J genes are TRBV3-1 (or the pseudogene TRBV3-2) and TRBJ2-4; D might be TRBD1 (6 bases). Per germline, CDR1 LGHDT and CDR2 YNNKEL (reference sequence). This CDR3 has 16 residues. V was trimmed by 3 bases and J by 6 bases, leaving 18 bases between them. The CDR3 sequence: CASSHSHRAPANIQYF. In nucleotides, the CDR3 is TGTGCCAGCAGCCACTCCCACAGGGCCCCGGCAAACATTCAGTACTTC.

This clone has more than one count but fewer than ten. The chain couples TRBV20-1 to TRBJ1-1; maybe TRBD1 (6 bases). The germline CDR1 and CDR2 sequences are DFQATT and SNEGSKA (reference sequence). V was shortened by 3 bases and J by 5 bases, with 19 bases between the two germline ends. The CDR3 runs to 15 residues. CDR3 protein: CSASLQGMVRTEAFF. The CDR3 DNA reads as TGCAGTGCTAGTTTGCAGGGGATGGTGAGGACTGAAGCTTTCTTT.

The chain couples TRBV11-3 to TRBJ1-1; 7 bases map to TRBD1. This CDR3 comprises 13 residues. From germline, CDR1 is SGHNT and CDR2 YENEEA. J lost 2 bases, V lost 10 bases, and 7 bases had no gene match. The CDR3 nucleotides read TGTGCCACCGTGACAGGGAGCAACACTGAAGCTTTCTTT. Translation gives CATVTGSNTEAFF. Based on the CDR3 plus reference TRBV11-3 and TRBJ1-1, the full variable domain is EAGVVQSPRYKIIEKKQPVAFWCNPISGHNTLYWYLQNLGQGPELLIRYENEEAVDDSQLPKDRFSAERLKGVDSTLKIQPAELGDSAVYLCATVTGSNTEAFFGQGTRLTVV.

This chain connects TRBV10-3 to TRBJ2-1; D possibly corresponds to TRBD2 (6 bases). CDR3 size: 14 residues. Trimming cost V 3 bases and J 3 bases, with 9 bases left between them. CDR1 ENHRY and CDR2 SYGVKD come from the germline V gene. This CDR3 reads CAISEGLSYNEQFF. The DNA for the CDR3 is TGTGCCATCAGTGAAGGACTAAGCTACAATGAGCAGTTCTTC.

The chain links TRBV6-2 or TRBV6-3 to TRBJ2-7, with D perhaps TRBD2 (5 bases). V dropped 4 bases and J dropped 6 bases, with 19 bases sitting between them. Germline V gene sequence: CDR1 MNHEY, CDR2 SVGEGT. This CDR3 region has 15 residues. The CDR3 here is CASSSGSSRSGEQYF. CDR3 in DNA: TGTGCCAGCAGTTCTGGGAGTTCGCGTAGTGGCGAGCAGTACTTC.

This clone was found a few times. This chain uses TRBV21-1 with TRBJ1-2. TRBV21-1 is an annotated pseudogene. CDR3 length: 15 residues. The CDR3 loop is CASSPGGLANYGYTF. The CDR3 DNA reads as TGTGCCAGCAGCCCGGGGGGCTTAGCTAACTATGGCTACACCTTC.

This clone was picked up one time. The chain links TRBV6-2 or TRBV6-3 to TRBJ2-2; TRBD2 aligns across 9 bases. Germline-derived CDR1 and CDR2 are MNHEY and SVGEGT. The CDR3 extends over 18 amino acids. Germline trimming cut 1 base from V and 5 bases from J; bases unmatched to any gene: 11. CDR3 in DNA: TGTGCCAGCAGTTACTTTCCGCGCGGGGGGGCCGGAACCGGGGAGCTGTTTTTT. This encodes CASSYFPRGGAGTGELFF.

V gene TRBV11-3 combines with J gene TRBJ2-1; possible D gene TRBD2, 6 bases. Trimming left V 5 bases short and J 7 bases short, with 15 bases between. The CDR3 is 14 residues long. CDR1 is SGHNT, CDR2 YENEEA, per germline. CDR3 DNA: TGTGCCAGCAGCACTAACCGGGGGAGTAATGAGCAGTTCTTC. It yields the protein CASSTNRGSNEQFF.

This clone is a singleton in its sample. CDR3 DNA: TGTGCCAGTAGAGAACAGGGGCGGGACTATGGCTACACCTTC. Residues: CASREQGRDYGYTF. V gene TRBV19 combines with J gene TRBJ1-2; 7 nucleotides line up with TRBD1. The CDR3 has 14 residues. Looked up from germline, CDR1 is LNHDA and CDR2 is SQIVND (reference sequence). V dropped 6 bases and J dropped 3; count of bases not matched to a gene: 7. The complete variable domain, with remaining parts taken from reference TRBV19 and TRBJ1-2, reads DGGITQSPKYLFRKEGQNVTLSCEQNLNHDAMYWYRQDPGQGLRLIYYSQIVNDFQKGDIAEGYSVSREKKESFPLTVTSAQKNPTAFYLCASREQGRDYGYTFGSGTRLTVV.

The chain links TRBV6-5 to TRBJ2-6, with D possibly TRBD2 on 6 matching bases. The length of the CDR3 is 15 residues. V shed 2 bases and J shed 4 bases, with 9 bases lying between them. Germline CDR1 reads MNHEY; CDR2 reads SVGAGI. CDR3 protein: CASSYGGVGANVLTF. The DNA for the CDR3 is TGTGCCAGCAGTTACGGAGGGGTAGGGGCCAACGTCCTGACTTTC.

The rearrangement uses TRBV7-2 and TRBJ2-3; the D gene is possibly TRBD2 (6 bases). Germline V lookup: CDR1 SGHTA, CDR2 FQGNSA. There are 16 residues in the CDR3. Between the trimmed V and J ends, which lost 4 bases and 0 bases, there was a span of 14 bases. CDR3 residues: CASSSGLDASTDTQYF. The CDR3 DNA reads TGTGCCAGCAGCTCGGGACTTGATGCTAGCACAGATACGCAGTATTTT.

In its sample, this clone was seen a few times. V is TRBV16 and J is TRBJ1-5; TRBD1 is a possible D gene (5 bases). The CDR3 sequence is 13 residues long. V gave up 8 bases and J gave up 3 bases, with 11 bases separating them. From germline, CDR1 is KGHSY and CDR2 FQNENV. CDR3 amino acids: CASADSFNQPQHF. CDR3 nucleotide sequence: TGTGCCAGCGCAGACAGTTTCAATCAGCCCCAGCATTTT.

This sequence joins TRBV27 and TRBJ1-5; maybe TRBD1 (5 bases). CDR1 MNHEY and CDR2 SMNVEV come from the germline V gene (reference sequence). The CDR3 is 14 amino acids. Trimming took off 6 bases at V and 0 bases at J, with 9 bases between the two ends. CDR3 in amino acids: CASSRADSNQPQHF. CDR3 bases: TGTGCCAGCAGCAGGGCGGATAGCAATCAGCCCCAGCATTTT.

The genes are TRBV5-1 and TRBJ2-5; TRBD1 might be the D (5 bases). V shed 4 bases and J shed 2 bases, with 12 bases lying between them. The length of the CDR3 is 14 residues. Looked up from germline, CDR1 is SGHRS and CDR2 is YFSETQ. CDR3 loop: CASSLTGKQETQYF. CDR3 coding DNA: TGCGCCAGCAGCCTAACAGGAAAACAAGAGACCCAGTACTTC.

The J gene is TRBJ2-5, the V gene TRBV11-2; TRBD2 aligns across 8 bases. From germline, CDR1 is SGHAT and CDR2 FQNNGV. The CDR3 length is 13 residues. Unmatched junction bases numbered 7, after V lost 4 bases and J lost 9 bases. The CDR3: CASSSPGGRAQYF. The CDR3 region has the DNA TGTGCCAGCAGCTCTCCGGGGGGGCGGGCCCAGTACTTC.

The CDR3 nucleotides read TGTGCCAGCAGCTTAATAGGGGGCGCCAACACTGAAGCTTTCTTT. This codes for CASSLIGGANTEAFF. V and J are TRBV7-3 and TRBJ1-1; 7 bases map to TRBD1. Trimming took 1 base from V and 2 from J; bases not matched to a gene: 4. CDR1 is SGHTA and CDR2 is FQGTGA in the germline V gene. The CDR3 length is 15 residues.

CDR3 loop: CASSIQGAGVRGNQPQHF. The CDR3 DNA is TGTGCCAGTAGTATACAAGGGGCAGGGGTTCGGGGCAATCAGCCCCAGCATTTT. The V and J genes are TRBV19 and TRBJ1-5; possibly TRBD1 for D (6 bases). In germline, CDR1 is LNHDA, CDR2 SQIVND (reference sequence). The ends were cut back, 2 bases at V and 2 bases at J, with 19 bases in the middle. The CDR3 contains 18 residues.

The chain couples TRBV25-1 to TRBJ1-3, with 7 bases lining up with TRBD1. From germline, CDR1 is MGHDK and CDR2 SYGVNS. The CDR3 is 15 residues long. The V segment lost 6 bases and the J segment 0 bases; nucleotides outside the gene matches: 5. CDR3 amino acids: CASSADRVSGNTIYF. The CDR3 coding sequence is TGTGCCAGCAGCGCCGACAGGGTCTCTGGAAACACCATATATTTT.